These 32 T cell receptor beta chains were sequenced from one sample in a study of T-cell reconstitution after alpha-beta-depleted transplantation in children. It was with unique molecular identifiers that the TCRbeta library was prepared. Each CDR3 protein gets one entry after TCRdb re-called the PCR reads with MiXCR. This table holds 70,000 or so distinct CDR3 sequences, approximately 11% found once. The source material was PBMCs, sampled before TCRalphabeta/CD19-depleted stem cell transplant. These receptors were collected from a boy younger than 18 with acute myeloid leukemia, due to receive a stem cell transplant.

This chain links TRBV7-9 with TRBJ2-2; TRBD2 matches 7 bases. This CDR3 comprises 17 residues. J lost 5 bases, V lost 2 bases, and 11 bases had no gene match. In germline, CDR1 is SEHNR, CDR2 FQNEAQ (reference sequence). The CDR3 bases are TGTGCCAGCAGCTTATTCCTCGGCGGGAGATATACCGGGGAGCTGTTTTTT. Translated: CASSLFLGGRYTGELFF.

The chain couples TRBV12-3 or TRBV12-4 to TRBJ1-2; 7 bases agree with TRBD1. The V gene end was trimmed by 8 bases and the J gene end by 8 bases; junction bases not matched to a gene: 5. This CDR3 has 11 amino acids. The CDR3 region has the DNA TGTGCCAGCGAGAGAGGGGGCGGCTACACCTTC. The encoded protein is CASERGGGYTF.

This clonotype was seen many times. The chain carries TRBV4-1 and TRBJ2-1; D may correspond to TRBD1 or TRBD2 (5 bases each). V was pared by 5 bases and J by 3 bases, with 14 bases between. The CDR3 sequence is 15 residues long. Germline CDR1 is MGHRA and CDR2 is YSYEKL. In DNA, the CDR3 is TGCGCCAGCAGCTCCCGGGACGGCAGCTACAATGAGCAGTTCTTC. Residues: CASSSRDGSYNEQFF.

The table lists this clonotype with a few counts. The V and J genes are TRBV6-1 and TRBJ1-2; the match to TRBD1 covers 8 bases. The CDR3 is 15 residues long. CDR1 and CDR2 (germline): MNHNS, SASEGT. Losses at the gene ends were 6 bases for V and 4 bases for J; bases not matched to a gene: 10. The CDR3 sequence is CASSSLQGAGYGYTF. The CDR3 DNA follows: TGTGCCAGCAGCAGTCTCCAGGGGGCGGGCTATGGCTACACCTTC.

This clonotype showed up many times. The CDR3 bases are TGTGCCAGCAGAGTTGGACAGGGGAGAGGCACAGATACGCAGTATTTT. Translated: CASRVGQGRGTDTQYF. The V call is TRBV2, the J call TRBJ2-3; TRBD1 matches 9 bases. The CDR3 extends over 16 amino acids. Germline V gene sequence: CDR1 SNHLY, CDR2 FYNNEI. Germline trimming cut 6 bases from V and 1 base from J; bases unmatched to any gene: 8. Full variable domain (remainder filled in from reference TRBV2 and TRBJ2-3): EPEVTQTPSHQVTQMGQEVILRCVPISNHLYFYWYRQILGQKVEFLVSFYNNEISEKSEIFDDQFSVERPDGSNFTLKIRSTKLEDSAMYFCASRVGQGRGTDTQYFGPGTRLTVL.

This clonotype has a count of ten or more. The chain employs TRBV29-1 and TRBJ2-1, with 8 bases identical to TRBD2. The V gene end was trimmed by 7 bases and the J gene end by 5 bases; junction bases not matched to a gene: 10. CDR1 is SQVTM, CDR2 ANQGSEA, per germline. CDR3 length: 14 amino acids. CDR3 nucleotide sequence: TGCAGCGCACCTCGGGGGACTAGTCACAATGAGCAGTTCTTC. Protein: CSAPRGTSHNEQFF.

Only one count was recorded for this clonotype. This chain uses TRBV5-3 with TRBJ2-2; TRBD2 agrees at 7 bases. TRBV5-3 is treated as an ORF (open reading frame) with a function not yet certain. J gave up 3 bases and V 9 bases, and 14 bases lay outside the gene matches. The CDR3 is made up of 16 amino acids. CDR3 nucleotides: TGTGCCATGGGCCCGTCCGGACTAGACGACACCGGGGAGCTGTTTTTT. Encoded protein: CAMGPSGLDDTGELFF.

This clonotype was recorded many times. The chain joins TRBV20-1 to TRBJ2-3, with TRBD2 as a possible D gene (7 bases). CDR1 DFQATT and CDR2 SNEGSKA come from the germline V gene (reference sequence). The CDR3 sequence is 15 residues long. The V gene lost 2 bases and the J gene lost 5 bases, with 17 bases spanning the gap. The CDR3 coding sequence is TGCAGTGCTAGACGTGTGGGGGGGCGAAGAGATACGCAGTATTTT. Translated: CSARRVGGRRDTQYF.

This clonotype was recorded many times. The V gene is TRBV27, the J gene TRBJ2-1; the match to TRBD2 covers 7 bases. The CDR3 covers 15 residues. After removal of 0 bases from V and 9 bases from J, the junction contained 8 bases not matched to a gene. CDR1 MNHEY and CDR2 SMNVEV come from the germline V gene (reference sequence). CDR3 sequence reads: CASSLSSSGLGEQFF. CDR3 nucleotides: TGTGCCAGCAGTTTATCCTCTAGCGGCCTTGGTGAGCAGTTCTTC.

This clonotype was detected many times. The rearrangement uses TRBV5-6 and TRBJ2-4, with D perhaps matching TRBD2 (5 bases). The V gene lost 0 bases and the J gene lost 0 bases, with 10 bases spanning the gap. Per germline, CDR1 SGHDT and CDR2 YYEEEE. CDR3 length: 16 amino acids. The chain's CDR3 is CASSLERWGAKNIQYF. In DNA, the CDR3 is TGTGCCAGCAGCTTGGAGCGGTGGGGAGCCAAAAACATTCAGTACTTC.

In this sample, this clonotype turned up many times. The chain has TRBV7-6 and TRBJ1-1; the D is unclear. The CDR3 loop spans 13 amino acids. The germline V and J ends were trimmed by 5 bases and 0 bases, with 7 bases remaining between them. Germline V CDR1 and CDR2: SGHVS, FNYEAQ. The CDR3 loop reads CASSNSLNTEAFF. The CDR3 region has the DNA TGTGCCAGCAGCAACAGCTTGAACACTGAAGCTTTCTTT.

The V call is TRBV25-1, the J call TRBJ2-3; D is unresolved. V lost 5 bases, J lost 2 bases, and 2 bases lay in between. The CDR3 has 11 amino acids. In germline, CDR1 is MGHDK, CDR2 SYGVNS. The chain's CDR3 is CASSTTDTQYF. DNA for the CDR3: TGTGCCAGCAGTACCACAGATACGCAGTATTTT. Full variable domain (missing parts from reference TRBV25-1 and TRBJ2-3): EADIYQTPRYLVIGTGKKITLECSQTMGHDKMYWYQQDPGMELHLIHYSYGVNSTEKGDLSSESTVSRIRTEHFPLTLESARPSHTSQYLCASSTTDTQYFGPGTRLTVL.

This clonotype was seen at least ten times. This rearrangement joins TRBV10-3 to TRBJ2-7; 16 bases are shared with TRBD2. The CDR3 consists of 19 residues. Germline-derived CDR1 and CDR2 are ENHRY and SYGVKD. V was clipped by 3 bases and J by 0 bases; unmatched bases: 8. CDR3 sequence reads: CAISDLGTSGRGSSYEQYF. The CDR3 DNA follows: TGTGCCATCAGTGACCTGGGGACTAGCGGGAGGGGGAGCTCCTACGAGCAGTACTTC.

This clonotype came up many times. This chain joins TRBV4-3 and TRBJ2-7, with 7 bases that match TRBD2. Germline-derived CDR1 and CDR2 are LGHNA and YSLEER. Trimming took 4 bases from V and 4 from J; bases not matched to a gene: 13. This CDR3 region has 16 residues. The CDR3 DNA reads as TGCGCCAGCAGCCGGAACTGGGCTAGCGGAGCATACGAGCAGTACTTC. It codes for CASSRNWASGAYEQYF.

Many counts were recorded for this clonotype. This rearrangement joins TRBV5-6 to TRBJ2-1, with 10 bases matching TRBD2. Germline V gene data show CDR1 as SGHDT and CDR2 as YYEEEE. The J segment lost 7 bases and the V segment lost 4 bases, leaving 11 bases of the junction unmatched. This CDR3 is built from 16 residues. In nucleotides, the CDR3 is TGTGCCAGCAGCACGCAAGCGGGAGGGCCTTGGAATGAGCAGTTCTTC. Amino acid sequence: CASSTQAGGPWNEQFF.

This clonotype was recorded only once. A much more abundant neighbour one base away suggests this may be a read error. The rearrangement uses TRBV6-6 and TRBJ1-5, with 9 bases lining up with TRBD1. This CDR3 is built from 13 residues. CDR1 is MNHNY and CDR2 is SVGAGI in the germline V gene (reference sequence). CDR3 bases: TGTGTCAGCAGTCCTCGGACAGGGGTGCCCCAGCATTTT. Its protein product is CVSSPRTGVPQHF.

This clonotype was recorded many times. The chain is built from TRBV6-5 and TRBJ1-1, with D possibly matching TRBD1 (6 bases). Germline assignment: CDR1 MNHEY and CDR2 SVGAGI. Trimming removed 0 bases at V and 1 base at J, with 6 bases between. This CDR3 comprises 14 residues. CDR3 amino acids: CASSYSGGNTEAFF. The CDR3 DNA reads TGTGCCAGCAGTTACTCAGGGGGGAACACTGAAGCTTTCTTT.

This clonotype was recorded many times. This rearrangement joins TRBV4-3 to TRBJ1-6, with D hard to call. The CDR3 has 15 residues. With 2 bases removed from V and 6 bases from J, the gap between germline ends came to 11 bases. Germline lookup yields CDR1 LGHNA and CDR2 YSLEER. CDR3 amino acids: CASSQRPQSNSPLHF. CDR3 in DNA: TGCGCCAGCAGCCAACGGCCACAGAGTAATTCACCCCTCCACTTT.

This clonotype was found a few times. This sequence joins TRBV4-2 and TRBJ2-5; 13 nucleotides match TRBD2. CDR1 is LGHNA, CDR2 YNFKEQ, per germline. CDR3 length: 17 residues. With V trimmed by 0 bases and J by 4 bases, 5 bases remained unmatched. CDR3 region: CASSQDTRLAGGETQYF. In nucleotides, the CDR3 is TGTGCCAGCAGCCAAGATACTCGACTAGCGGGGGGAGAGACCCAGTACTTC.

In this sample, this clonotype turned up a few times. The rearrangement uses TRBV30 and TRBJ1-2; perhaps TRBD1 as D (5 bases). This CDR3 is 13 amino acids long. The V gene's germline CDR1 is GTSNPN and CDR2 SVGIG (reference sequence). V shed 1 base and J shed 8 bases, with 14 bases lying between them. CDR3 loop: CAWSGGAWRGYTF. In DNA form, the CDR3 reads TGTGCCTGGAGTGGAGGGGCATGGCGAGGCTACACCTTC.

This clonotype was seen ten or more times. The chain couples TRBV12-3 or TRBV12-4 to TRBJ1-3, with a weak D call TRBD1 (5 bases). With 1 base removed from V and 11 bases from J, the gap between germline ends came to 21 bases. This CDR3 contains 16 residues. The CDR3 here is CASSLGGGRERMAIYF. The DNA of the CDR3 is TGTGCCAGCAGTTTAGGTGGCGGCAGGGAAAGGATGGCCATATATTTT.

V gene TRBV6-5 combines with J gene TRBJ2-7; 8 positions match TRBD2. In germline, CDR1 is MNHEY, CDR2 SVGAGI. The CDR3 runs to 16 residues. V shed 6 bases and J 6 bases; nucleotides not matched to a gene: 16. The CDR3 protein is CASRYSAGTSVSEQYV. CDR3 nucleotide sequence: TGTGCCAGCAGGTATAGCGCCGGGACTAGTGTAAGCGAGCAGTACGTC.

This clonotype came up many times. V gene TRBV5-6 combines with J gene TRBJ2-1; 7 bases align to TRBD2. This CDR3 comprises 20 residues. V shed 3 bases and J 4 bases; nucleotides not matched to a gene: 22. From germline, CDR1 is SGHDT and CDR2 YYEEEE. DNA for the CDR3: TGTGCCAGCAGCTCCAATCTCCTAGCGGATACGATTACGGGGTACAATGAGCAGTTCTTC. It yields the protein CASSSNLLADTITGYNEQFF.

This clonotype has at least ten counts. The chain has TRBV6-1 and TRBJ1-1; 8 bases line up with TRBD1. The CDR3 spans 14 residues. V was clipped by 5 bases and J by 4 bases; unmatched bases: 6. Germline loops: CDR1 MNHNS, CDR2 SASEGT. The CDR3 DNA is TGTGCCAGCAGTAAGCGACAGGGGCCCACTGAAGCTTTCTTT. Translation gives CASSKRQGPTEAFF.

By its share, this clonotype is medium-sized. The CDR3 reads CASSGPGQGYNEQFF. CDR3 in DNA: TGCGCCAGCAGCGGTCCGGGACAGGGGTACAATGAGCAGTTCTTC. The V gene is TRBV4-1, the J gene TRBJ2-1; 10 bases are a match to TRBD1. J lost 4 bases, V lost 5 bases, and 5 bases had no gene match. Germline V gives CDR1 MGHRA, CDR2 YSYEKL. This CDR3 comprises 15 residues.

This clonotype was counted many times. The chain recombines TRBV29-1 with TRBJ2-2, with D possibly TRBD2 on 5 matching bases. Germline assignment: CDR1 SQVTM and CDR2 ANQGSEA. CDR3 length: 14 residues. V was cut by 4 bases and J by 5 bases, with 14 bases left in between. Here the CDR3 DNA reads TGCAGCGTTGCCCCAGGACTCACAACCGGGGAGCTGTTTTTT. Its translation: CSVAPGLTTGELFF.

In regard to this clonotype: A junction boundary mismatches the germline segment, possibly from a read error. The chain carries TRBV12-3 or TRBV12-4 and TRBJ2-1; 10 nucleotides align to TRBD2. The CDR3 extends over 19 amino acids. In DNA form, the CDR3 reads TGTGCCTGCAGTTTGCCAACTAGCGGGGTCCAGAGCTCCTACAATGAGCAGTTCTTC. This codes for CACSLPTSGVQSSYNEQFF.

The chain has TRBV7-2 and TRBJ2-7; 8 bases are shared with TRBD1. V lost 5 bases, J lost 6 bases, and 15 bases stayed unmatched. The CDR3 spans 16 residues. Germline CDR1 is SGHTA and CDR2 is FQGNSA. The CDR3 nucleotides are TGTGCCAGCAGCATTAAAGACAGGGGCCAAAGGAGCGAGCAGTACTTC. It translates to CASSIKDRGQRSEQYF.

This clonotype was counted ten times or more. This chain connects TRBV12-3 or TRBV12-4 to TRBJ2-1; 9 bases agree with TRBD1. J lost 5 bases, V lost 7 bases, and 15 bases had no gene match. CDR3 length equals 17 residues. In nucleotides, the CDR3 is TGTGCCAGCACGAGACCCCCCCCGGGACAGGGCCACAATGAGCAGTTCTTC. Protein sequence: CASTRPPPGQGHNEQFF.

In its sample, this clonotype was seen many times. CDR3: CASSLQGGTEAFF. CDR3 DNA sequence: TGTGCCAGCAGCTTACAGGGAGGCACTGAAGCTTTCTTT. The chain employs TRBV5-6 and TRBJ1-1; perhaps TRBD1 as D (6 bases). CDR3 length equals 13 residues. V was clipped by 2 bases and J by 4 bases, with 9 bases between them. Germline loops: CDR1 SGHDT, CDR2 YYEEEE. The full variable domain, in which reference TRBV5-6 and TRBJ1-1 provide the parts outside the CDR3, is DAGVTQSPTHLIKTRGQQVTLRCSPKSGHDTVSWYQQALGQGPQFIFQYYEEEERQRGNFPDRFSGHQFPNYSSELNVNALLLGDSALYLCASSLQGGTEAFFGQGTRLTVV.

This clonotype has at least ten counts. The chain recombines TRBV5-1 with TRBJ2-1; D is perhaps TRBD1 (6 bases). V lost 1 base, J lost 4 bases, and 12 bases lay in between. The CDR3 has 15 residues. Germline V gives CDR1 SGHRS, CDR2 YFSETQ. CDR3 in DNA: TGCGCCAGCAGCTTGACCGGGACACAGTACAATGAGCAGTTCTTC. Translated, it gives CASSLTGTQYNEQFF.

There are many counts of this clonotype. The V call is TRBV28, the J call TRBJ2-1; 12 positions agree with TRBD2. The germline V gene has CDR1 MDHEN and CDR2 SYDVKM. Trimming cost V 5 bases and J 5 bases; bases outside gene matches: 7. The CDR3 extends over 16 amino acids. The CDR3 DNA sequence: TGTGCCAGCAGTCCGTGGACTAGCGGGAACCACAATGAGCAGTTCTTC. Its protein product is CASSPWTSGNHNEQFF.